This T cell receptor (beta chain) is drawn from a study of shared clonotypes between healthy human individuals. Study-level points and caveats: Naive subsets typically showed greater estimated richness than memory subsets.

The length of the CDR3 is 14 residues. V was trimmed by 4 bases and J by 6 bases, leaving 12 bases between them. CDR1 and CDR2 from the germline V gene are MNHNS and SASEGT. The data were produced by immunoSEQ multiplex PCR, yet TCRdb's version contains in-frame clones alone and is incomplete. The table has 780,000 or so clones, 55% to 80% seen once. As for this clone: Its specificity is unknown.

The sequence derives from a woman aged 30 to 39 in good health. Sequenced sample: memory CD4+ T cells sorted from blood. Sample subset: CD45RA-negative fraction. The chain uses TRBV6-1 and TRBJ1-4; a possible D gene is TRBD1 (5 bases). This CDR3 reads CASSGLQEHEKLFF. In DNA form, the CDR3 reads TGTGCCAGCAGTGGGTTACAGGAACATGAAAAACTGTTTTTT.